In its sample, the clone carrying this T cell receptor beta chain was seen a few times. Antigen unknown. This sample was taken from a study of regulatory T cells in long-lasting Graves disease. Study conclusions and caveats: TCR diversity in persistent Graves' patients was below that of newly diagnosed ones. Thyroid tissue was not sampled; only peripheral blood was. Persistent disease preferred TRBV28, TRBJ1-2 and TRBJ2-5; new disease, TRBV20-1 and TRBJ2-1.

Unmatched junction bases numbered 5, after V lost 8 bases and J lost 2 bases. This CDR3 spans 13 amino acids. Per the germline V gene, CDR1 is SEHNR and CDR2 is FQNEAQ (reference sequence). Arm-PCR of CDR3 regions with iRepertoire HTBI primers generated TCR beta libraries. Authors' data handling: The study identified about 60 TRBV and some 15 TRBJ segments across samples. TCRdb re-analysed the multiplex PCR reads in MiXCR, keeping a single row per CDR3 protein. V and J calls and clone size were set by TCRdb, not the authors. The sample shows 310,000 or so distinct CDR3 sequences, 15% to 20% of them seen only once. As to time point: persistent/refractory GD, antithyroid drugs over 5 years with positive TRAb. RNA from PBMCs was the source of the TCR library.

Specimen: peripheral blood mononuclear cells (PBMCs), collected when the disease was refractory, from a patient treated with antithyroid drugs. The receptor comes from a female donor with Graves disease. This rearrangement joins TRBV7-9 to TRBJ1-2; 7 nucleotides agree with TRBD1. The CDR3 DNA sequence: TGTGCCAGCTCGGGACAGAGGAACTATGGCTACACCTTC. This encodes CASSGQRNYGYTF.